This T cell receptor (beta chain) is from a study of graft-versus-host responses after intestinal transplantation. Background on the study: Transplants were multivisceral, liver-intestinal, or isolated intestinal. Uniformly, recipients were administered anti-thymocyte globulin induction with subsequent tacrolimus and steroids for approximately 3 years.

TCRdb keeps only in-frame clones here, not all; method: immunoSEQ multiplex PCR. This sample has 140,000 or so clones, with around nine tenths found just once. Comment on this clone: Its target is not known.

V shed 4 bases and J 7 bases; nucleotides not matched to a gene: 6. Germline V gene lookup returns CDR1 SGHTA and CDR2 FQGNSA. The CDR3 is 15 amino acids. This receptor was taken from a human donor who received an intestinal transplant. The chain employs TRBV7-2 and TRBJ2-7; 14 bases are shared with TRBD2. Sequenced material: unstimulated CD4+ T cells sorted from spleen or lymph node cells, taken before intestinal transplant. In DNA, the CDR3 is TGTGCCAGCAGCTCCCCGACTAGCGGGAGGGGGGAGCAGTACTTC. It is translated as CASSSPTSGRGEQYF.